This is a list of T cell receptor beta chains from one sample in a study of blood T cell repertoires in COVID-19. The repertoire was sequenced with immunoSEQ multiplex PCR; TCRdb's copy has only in-frame clones and lacks some. Of about 240,000 clones in the sample, around 80% were seen once. The sample taken for sequencing was peripheral blood. These receptors all stem from a woman between 18 and 29 years old with acute or convalescent COVID-19. Both conserved end residues are part of each CDR3. The order of the fields is J gene, D gene, clone size, V gene, CDR3 protein, CDR3 DNA. The D gene is left open where the match is weak. The size field is filled for only some rows; it gives once, few, many or a size class.

TRBJ2-2 | NA | NA | TRBV11-2 | CASSFSVGGNTGELFF | TGTGCCAGCAGCTTCTCTGTCGGGGGGAACACCGGGGAGCTGTTTTTT
TRBJ1-2 | TRBD1 | once | TRBV18 | CASSLGTANYGYTF | TGTGCCAGCTCACTCGGGACAGCTAACTATGGCTACACCTTC
TRBJ1-4 | TRBD1 | NA | TRBV19 | CASKRDRDEKLFF | TGTGCCAGTAAGAGGGACAGGGATGAAAAACTGTTTTTT
TRBJ1-2 | NA | NA | TRBV7-9 | CASSSVGGLTGADYGYTF | TGTGCCAGCAGCTCAGTCGGGGGGCTGACGGGGGCAGACTATGGCTACACCTTC
TRBJ1-1 | NA | NA | TRBV6-2/TRBV6-3 | CASSYSRVLTEAFF | TGTGCCAGCAGTTACTCGAGAGTGCTCACTGAAGCTTTCTTT
TRBJ1-2 | TRBD1 | NA | TRBV14 | CASSQMYRGFRGYTF | TGTGCCAGCAGCCAAATGTACAGGGGATTTCGTGGCTACACCTTC
TRBJ2-7 | TRBD2 | once | TRBV5-4 | CASNSGLAGPQAYEQYF | TGTGCCAGCAACTCGGGACTAGCGGGACCCCAGGCCTACGAGCAGTACTTC
TRBJ1-5 | TRBD1 | NA | TRBV2 | CARGQGAGQPQHF | TGTGCCAGAGGACAGGGGGCAGGTCAGCCCCAGCATTTT
TRBJ2-1 | NA | NA | TRBV27 | CASRFDRLYGNEQFF | TGTGCCAGCCGCTTCGACAGACTCTATGGGAATGAGCAGTTCTTC
TRBJ1-1 | NA | NA | TRBV19 | CASSLRQMLNTEAFF | TGTGCCAGTAGTTTACGACAGATGTTGAACACTGAAGCTTTCTTT
TRBJ1-2 | NA | NA | TRBV6-5 | CASSWGGNYGYTF | TGTGCCAGCAGCTGGGGCGGTAACTATGGCTACACCTTC
TRBJ2-7 | NA | NA | TRBV6-1 | CASSEESSSSYEQYF | TGTGCCAGCAGTGAAGAGAGCTCTTCTTCCTACGAGCAGTACTTC
TRBJ2-6 | TRBD2 | NA | TRBV3-1/TRBV3-2 | CASSQDLAGAGANVLTF | TGTGCCAGCAGCCAAGATCTGGCGGGGGCTGGGGCCAACGTCCTGACTTTC
TRBJ1-2 | NA | few | TRBV3-1/TRBV3-2 | CASSRRGQYYGYTF | TGTGCCAGCAGCCGCCGGGGACAATACTATGGCTACACCTTC
TRBJ2-7 | TRBD2 | NA | TRBV7-8 | CASSYPPRLAIYEQYF | TGTGCCAGCAGCTATCCACCGAGACTAGCTATCTACGAGCAGTACTTC
TRBJ1-1 | TRBD1 | NA | TRBV19 | CASSIPGDRGTEAFF | TGTGCCAGTAGTATCCCTGGGGACAGGGGTACTGAAGCTTTCTTT
TRBJ1-2 | NA | NA | TRBV19 | CASSIGFGYTF | TGTGCCAGTAGTATCGGGTTTGGCTACACCTTC
TRBJ2-4 | NA | NA | TRBV7-2 | CASSLVGGVLAKNIQYF | TGTGCCAGCAGCTTAGTAGGGGGGGTGCTAGCCAAAAACATTCAGTACTTC
TRBJ2-1 | TRBD2 | NA | TRBV11-2 | CASSSVAGIKNEQFF | TGTGCCAGCAGCTCAGTAGCGGGAATTAAGAATGAGCAGTTCTTC
TRBJ1-3 | TRBD1 | NA | TRBV7-6 | CASSSGQGSGNTIYF | TGTGCCAGCAGCTCCGGACAGGGTTCTGGAAACACCATATATTTT
TRBJ2-5 | NA | NA | TRBV6-6 | CASSYSPSGWETQYF | TGTGCCAGCAGTTACTCCCCCTCGGGGTGGGAGACCCAGTACTTC
TRBJ1-5 | NA | NA | TRBV6-5 | CASRRTEYNQPQHF | TGTGCCAGCAGACGGACAGAGTACAATCAGCCCCAGCATTTT
TRBJ1-6 | TRBD1 | NA | TRBV7-2 | CASSLGTGEIYNSPLHF | TGTGCCAGCAGCTTAGGGACAGGGGAGATTTATAATTCACCCCTCCACTTT
TRBJ2-1 | TRBD2 | NA | TRBV6-2/TRBV6-3 | CASSWPGLRSYNEQFF | TGTGCCAGCAGTTGGCCGGGACTAAGGAGCTACAATGAGCAGTTCTTC
TRBJ1-1 | TRBD1 | NA | TRBV28 | CASTRTGGWNTEAFF | TGTGCCAGCACCCGGACAGGGGGCTGGAACACTGAAGCTTTCTTT